What follows are 30 T cell receptor beta chains derived from one specimen sequenced in a study of CD8+CD57+ T cells in acquired aplastic anemia. Genomic DNA, the template, was used for profiling of the TCR beta VDJ and CDR3. MiXCR, run by TCRdb on the reads, gives a single entry per CDR3 protein. The data contain under 150,000 distinct CDR3 sequences, 41% of them singletons. Sequencing used sorted CD4+, CD8+, or CD8+CD57+ T cells (not recorded which) from PBMCs. Every receptor here comes from a human donor in good health, serving as a control.

The chain recombines TRBV24-1 with TRBJ1-5, with D unclear. The CDR3 extends over 13 amino acids. Trimming removed 1 base from V and 10 bases from J, with 10 bases in between. Germline V gives CDR1 KGHDR, CDR2 SFDVKD. CDR3 coding DNA: TGTGCCACCAGTGATTTCAAAGATGCCCCCCAGCATTTT. The encoded protein is CATSDFKDAPQHF.

This chain connects TRBV20-1 to TRBJ2-7, with D perhaps given as TRBD1 or TRBD2 (5 bases each). V lost 1 base to trimming and J lost 7 bases, with 17 bases between them. Germline V gene sequence: CDR1 DFQATT, CDR2 SNEGSKA (reference sequence). The length of the CDR3 is 14 residues. CDR3 nucleotide sequence: TGCAGTGCTAGAGCCCCGAGGGGAGACGGAGAGCAGTACTTC. This translates into CSARAPRGDGEQYF.

The chain is built from TRBV2 and TRBJ2-7, with TRBD1 matching over 7 bases. Trimming took 3 bases from V and 4 from J; bases not matched to a gene: 6. Germline CDR1 SNHLY, CDR2 FYNNEI. This CDR3 is 14 amino acids long. CDR3 DNA sequence: TGTGCCAGCAGTGATGTTGGGACAGAATACGAGCAGTACTTC. Its translation: CASSDVGTEYEQYF.

V is TRBV2 and J is TRBJ2-5; 7 positions agree with TRBD1. Germline V gene data show CDR1 as SNHLY and CDR2 as FYNNEI. The CDR3 length is 12 residues. With V trimmed by 10 bases and J by 5 bases, 7 bases remained unmatched. CDR3 nucleotides: TGTGCCATCCTTGACAGGGAGGAGACCCAGTACTTC. Encoded protein: CAILDREETQYF.

This clonotype was counted at least ten times. This chain connects TRBV6-5 to TRBJ1-2; 8 nucleotides align to TRBD1. This CDR3 has 15 residues. Germline V CDR1 and CDR2: MNHEY, SVGAGI. The trim removed 6 bases at V and 4 bases at J, leaving 10 bases unmatched. The CDR3 nucleotides read TGTGCCAGCAGGCTGACAGGGGCACAGAGCTATGGCTACACCTTC. Amino acid sequence: CASRLTGAQSYGYTF.

A remark on this clonotype: Being one base from a much bigger clone, this may be a read error. This chain connects TRBV12-3 or TRBV12-4 to TRBJ2-1; D is perhaps TRBD1 or TRBD2 (6 bases each). This CDR3 has 15 amino acids. The CDR3 spells CASRPGGGPYNEQSF. As DNA, the CDR3 is TGTGCCAGCAGGCCCGGAGGGGGACCCTACAATGAGCAGTCCTTC.

With respect to this clonotype: This clone may be a read error of a much larger clone one base away. The gene calls are TRBV9 and TRBJ2-5; 10 nucleotides align to TRBD1. There are 15 residues in the CDR3. The germline V gene encodes CDR1 SGDLS and CDR2 YYNGEE. CDR3 loop: CASGVQGQGFETQYF. The DNA for the CDR3 is TGTGCCAGCGGCGTACAGGGACAGGGGTTTGAGACCCAGTACTTC.

The CDR3 is CASSLREKTGELFF. The CDR3 DNA follows: TGCGCCAGCAGTTTAAGGGAAAAAACCGGGGAGCTGTTTTTT. This chain joins TRBV10-2 and TRBJ2-2; D is unclear. CDR3 length equals 14 residues. Germline V gene data show CDR1 as WSHSY and CDR2 as SAAADI. Trimming shortened V by 5 bases and J by 5 bases, and 12 bases separated the two germline ends.

This sequence joins TRBV10-1 and TRBJ2-7, with TRBD2 matching over 12 bases. This CDR3 spans 14 amino acids. Germline V gene sequence: CDR1 WNHNN, CDR2 SYGVQD (reference sequence). Trimming removed 4 bases from V and 7 bases from J; junction bases left unmatched: 5. CDR3 region: CASSGTSGTWEQYF. The CDR3 DNA follows: TGCGCCAGCAGTGGGACTAGCGGGACTTGGGAGCAGTACTTC.

This clonotype was seen ten or more times. The V and J genes are TRBV12-3 or TRBV12-4 and TRBJ2-7; 7 nucleotides match TRBD1. Trimming removed 6 bases from V and 5 bases from J; junction bases left unmatched: 4. The CDR3 is 12 amino acids. The CDR3 loop reads CASRRGLDEQYF. The DNA for the CDR3 is TGTGCCAGCAGGAGGGGGCTAGACGAGCAGTACTTC.

The V and J genes are TRBV24-1 and TRBJ2-1; no clear D. The CDR3 has 13 amino acids. The germline CDR1 and CDR2 sequences are KGHDR and SFDVKD. The germline V and J ends were trimmed by 2 bases and 4 bases, with 5 bases remaining between them. In DNA form, the CDR3 reads TGTGCCACCAGTGATTCAGGTTACAATGAGCAGTTCTTC. Protein sequence: CATSDSGYNEQFF.

This clonotype was seen many times. The chain links TRBV20-1 to TRBJ2-3, with 8 bases lining up with TRBD2. V dropped 0 bases and J dropped 6; count of bases not matched to a gene: 8. The germline V gene encodes CDR1 DFQATT and CDR2 SNEGSKA (reference sequence). The CDR3 runs to 15 residues. For the CDR3, the DNA is TGCAGTGCTAGAGATGTTCGCGGGAGGAGTGATACGCAGTATTTT. It specifies CSARDVRGRSDTQYF.

This clonotype was recorded at least ten times. This rearrangement joins TRBV7-6 to TRBJ2-7, with 11 bases lining up with TRBD2. Per the germline V gene, CDR1 is SGHVS and CDR2 is FNYEAQ. Trimming removed 1 base from V and 5 bases from J; junction bases left unmatched: 4. The CDR3 totals 15 residues. DNA for the CDR3: TGTGCCAGCAGCTTAGTAGCGGGAGGGCCCCACGAGCAGTACTTC. Translation gives CASSLVAGGPHEQYF.

This clonotype was counted many times. The chain is built from TRBV12-3 or TRBV12-4 and TRBJ2-1; TRBD2 matches 7 bases. This CDR3 has 13 amino acids. J was trimmed by 6 bases and V by 3 bases; bases with no gene match: 2. CDR3 sequence reads: CASSLERGNEQFF. Here the CDR3 DNA reads TGTGCCAGCAGTTTGGAGCGGGGCAATGAGCAGTTCTTC.

This clonotype showed up many times. This chain connects TRBV24-1 to TRBJ1-1; the match to TRBD1 covers 12 bases. The CDR3 is 16 residues long. J lost 6 bases, V lost 7 bases, and 11 bases had no gene match. Germline CDR1 is KGHDR and CDR2 is SFDVKD. CDR3: CATSPTPGQGASEAFF. The CDR3 nucleotides are TGTGCCACCAGCCCTACACCGGGACAGGGGGCCTCTGAAGCTTTCTTT.

This rearrangement joins TRBV7-2 to TRBJ1-1; no clear D gene. The V end was cut by 1 base, the J end by 6 bases, with 12 bases between. The CDR3 has 14 amino acids. Germline-derived CDR1 and CDR2 are SGHTA and FQGNSA. CDR3 residues: CASSLDYSYAEAFF. In DNA, the CDR3 is TGTGCCAGCAGCTTAGATTACAGCTACGCTGAAGCTTTCTTT.

The chain couples TRBV15 to TRBJ1-6; D is possibly TRBD1 (6 bases). CDR1 LNHNV and CDR2 YYDKDF come from the germline V gene (reference sequence). Trimming removed 4 bases at V and 9 bases at J, with 13 bases between. The CDR3 is 14 residues long. The CDR3: CATSKTGFSSPLHF. Here the CDR3 DNA reads TGTGCCACCAGCAAAACAGGGTTTTCTTCACCCCTCCACTTT.

The sample holds many counts of this clonotype. This rearrangement joins TRBV19 to TRBJ1-1; D unclear. V shed 0 bases and J shed 1 base, with 12 bases lying between them. Germline V gene sequence: CDR1 LNHDA, CDR2 SQIVND (reference sequence). The CDR3 runs 16 residues. CDR3 nucleotides: TGTGCCAGTAGTATAGATTCGGGTTTATGGAACACTGAAGCTTTCTTT. It specifies CASSIDSGLWNTEAFF. Based on the CDR3 plus reference TRBV19 and TRBJ1-1, the full variable domain is DGGITQSPKYLFRKEGQNVTLSCEQNLNHDAMYWYRQDPGQGLRLIYYSQIVNDFQKGDIAEGYSVSREKKESFPLTVTSAQKNPTAFYLCASSIDSGLWNTEAFFGQGTRLTVV.

This CDR3 reads CARVPITDTQYF. CDR3 DNA sequence: TGTGCCAGGGTGCCTATCACAGATACGCAGTATTTT. V is TRBV2 and J is TRBJ2-3; D ambiguous. There are 12 residues in the CDR3. The germline V gene has CDR1 SNHLY and CDR2 FYNNEI. The germline V and J ends were trimmed by 9 bases and 2 bases, with 9 bases remaining between them.

The chain combines TRBV9 with TRBJ1-5; D is uncertain. In germline, CDR1 is SGDLS, CDR2 YYNGEE. Trimming removed 1 base at V and 1 base at J, with 6 bases between. The CDR3 totals 14 residues. As DNA, the CDR3 is TGTGCCAGCAGCGTAACAGACAGCAATCAGCCCCAGCATTTT. Amino acids: CASSVTDSNQPQHF.

The gene calls are TRBV25-1 and TRBJ2-7; D may be TRBD1 or TRBD2 (6 bases each). V gave up 4 bases and J gave up 3 bases, with 16 bases separating them. CDR3 size: 15 residues. Looked up from germline, CDR1 is MGHDK and CDR2 is SYGVNS. The CDR3: CASSAGGRGNYEQYF. The DNA for the CDR3 is TGTGCCAGCAGTGCCGGGGGCAGGGGAAACTACGAGCAGTACTTC.

The CDR3 loop is CASSEVYWGAGTEAFF. DNA for the CDR3: TGTGCCAGCAGTGAAGTGTATTGGGGGGCGGGCACTGAAGCTTTCTTT. V is TRBV6-1 and J is TRBJ1-1; TRBD1 might be the D (6 bases). The ends were cut back, 1 base at V and 4 bases at J, with 16 bases in the middle. CDR1 is MNHNS, CDR2 SASEGT, per germline. The CDR3 consists of 16 residues.

This clonotype has only a few counts. This chain joins TRBV7-3 and TRBJ1-1; D may be TRBD1 (5 bases). The germline V and J ends were trimmed by 9 bases and 1 base, with 12 bases remaining between them. The V gene's germline CDR1 is SGHTA and CDR2 FQGTGA. The CDR3 sequence is 13 residues long. The chain's CDR3 is CASGQGPNTEAFF. As DNA, the CDR3 is TGTGCCAGTGGGCAGGGCCCGAACACTGAAGCTTTCTTT.

To note about this clonotype: Compared with germline, one end of the junction differs, possibly owing to a read error. The CDR3: CASSYYDREQYF. The CDR3, as DNA: TGTGCCAGCAGTTACTACGACAGGGAGCAGTACTTC. The chain carries TRBV10-3 and TRBJ2-7, with D possibly being TRBD1 (6 bases). In germline, CDR1 is ENHRY, CDR2 SYGVKD. This CDR3 comprises 12 residues.

This clonotype was observed at least ten times. This chain links TRBV20-1 with TRBJ2-7, with TRBD2 identical over 9 bases. V lost 5 bases and J lost 2; bases outside the gene matches: 7. The CDR3 extends over 14 amino acids. Germline CDR1 reads DFQATT; CDR2 reads SNEGSKA (reference sequence). The CDR3, as DNA: TGCAGTGCTCTCGGGACTAGCATTACCTACGAGCAGTACTTC. Its protein product is CSALGTSITYEQYF.

This sequence joins TRBV29-1 and TRBJ2-7, with TRBD1 identical over 9 bases. CDR1 is SQVTM, CDR2 ANQGSEA, per germline. With V trimmed by 0 bases and J by 6 bases, 12 bases remained unmatched. The CDR3 has 16 residues. The CDR3: CSVEDEGGTGFVEQYF. As DNA, the CDR3 is TGCAGCGTTGAAGATGAAGGCGGGACAGGGTTCGTCGAGCAGTACTTC.

J is TRBJ2-3 and V is TRBV20-1; possible D gene TRBD1, 5 bases. Trimming stripped 5 bases from V and 6 bases from J, with 9 bases between. The CDR3 totals 11 residues. Germline values: CDR1 DFQATT, CDR2 SNEGSKA (reference sequence). The CDR3 region has the DNA TGCAGTGCTGGGCCAGGGGATACGCAGTATTTT. Translation: CSAGPGDTQYF.

The chain carries TRBV19 and TRBJ1-6; no clear D gene. There are 13 residues in the CDR3. V shed 0 bases and J shed 10 bases, with 7 bases lying between them. From germline, CDR1 is LNHDA and CDR2 SQIVND (reference sequence). CDR3 in amino acids: CASSIEPGSPLHF. CDR3 in DNA: TGTGCCAGTAGTATAGAGCCGGGCTCACCCCTCCACTTT.

The CDR3 reads CASRKDKKNIQYF. DNA of the CDR3: TGTGCCAGCAGGAAGGATAAGAAAAACATTCAGTACTTC. J is TRBJ2-4 and V is TRBV7-9; D not certain. V gave up 6 bases and J gave up 4 bases, with 10 bases separating them. The CDR3 has 13 residues. Per the germline V gene, CDR1 is SEHNR and CDR2 is FQNEAQ (reference sequence).

As regards this clonotype: One base away lies a much larger clone, so this may be a sequencing read error. The chain combines TRBV20-1 with TRBJ1-3; D is possibly TRBD1 (5 bases). Germline CDR1 reads DFQATT; CDR2 reads SNEGSKA (reference sequence). V was trimmed by 2 bases and J by 6 bases, leaving 14 bases between them. The CDR3 contains 14 residues. CDR3 nucleotides: TGCAGTGCTAGACCAAACAGGAATGTAAACACCATATATTTT. It specifies CSARPNRNVNTIYF.